Following are 24 T cell receptor beta chains from one sample sequenced in a study of T cell responses to AZD1222 COVID-19 vaccine. This table comes from immunoSEQ multiplex PCR, and its TCRdb copy is limited to in-frame clones, with some not included. The repertoire includes over 65,000 clones, roughly nine tenths of them detected once, and roughly 7.7% sits in the top ten. This sample comprised peripheral blood, obtained on day 0 of AZD1222 vaccination. The receptors originated from an adult in good health.

The rearrangement links TRBV28 to TRBJ1-6; D not resolved. The germline V gene encodes CDR1 MDHEN and CDR2 SYDVKM. CDR3 length: 14 amino acids. V was shortened by 6 bases and J by 11 bases, with 17 bases between the two germline ends. CDR3 in DNA: TGTGCCAGCAGCCTCCAGCCGGCGAGTCCACCCCTCCACTTT. It encodes CASSLQPASPPLHF.

Regarding this clone: The sample carries other DNA sequences with the same CDR3. CDR3 bases: TGTGCCAGCAGCGTAAGTGGTAGTAGCACAGATACGCAGTATTTT. Amino acid sequence: CASSVSGSSTDTQYF. This chain links TRBV9 with TRBJ2-3, with D unresolved. CDR3 length: 15 amino acids. The V and J ends lost 1 base and 0 bases respectively, with 9 bases between them. Germline V gives CDR1 SGDLS, CDR2 YYNGEE.

This chain connects TRBV6-5 to TRBJ2-2; D is unclear. The germline V gene encodes CDR1 MNHEY and CDR2 SVGAGI. This CDR3 comprises 15 residues. V gave up 5 bases and J gave up 3 bases, with 13 bases separating them. CDR3 nucleotides: TGTGCCAGCAGTCCCGGGCAGGTGGACACCGGGGAGCTGTTTTTT. It yields the protein CASSPGQVDTGELFF.

In this sample, this clone turned up once. In DNA, the CDR3 is TGTGCCAGCAGTTTATTCTCCCAGGGGTATAGCAATCAGCCCCAGCATTTT. This sequence encodes CASSLFSQGYSNQPQHF. The gene calls are TRBV28 and TRBJ1-5; maybe TRBD1 (6 bases). Germline V lookup: CDR1 MDHEN, CDR2 SYDVKM. The CDR3 covers 17 residues. V lost 1 base and J lost 0, with 13 bases in between.

The chain employs TRBV5-6 and TRBJ1-1, with 9 bases fitting TRBD1. The CDR3 runs to 15 residues. The germline gives CDR1 SGHDT, CDR2 YYEEEE. The V gene end was trimmed by 4 bases and the J gene end by 4 bases; junction bases not matched to a gene: 8. CDR3 in amino acids: CASSGTGIGGTEAFF. CDR3 bases: TGTGCCAGCAGCGGGACAGGGATTGGCGGCACTGAAGCTTTCTTT.

The chain links TRBV2 to TRBJ2-2, with D perhaps matching TRBD1 (6 bases). Trimming pared 6 bases from V and 0 bases from J, leaving 20 bases between. This CDR3 has 18 residues. Germline values: CDR1 SNHLY, CDR2 FYNNEI. Here the CDR3 reads CASSPGQKSFANTGELFF. CDR3 bases: TGTGCCAGCAGCCCAGGACAGAAGTCCTTCGCGAACACCGGGGAGCTGTTTTTT.

The rearrangement links TRBV27 to TRBJ2-6; a weak D match, TRBD2 (5 bases). CDR3 length: 15 residues. Per germline, CDR1 MNHEY and CDR2 SMNVEV (reference sequence). Trimming removed 3 bases at V and 0 bases at J, with 6 bases between. The CDR3 here is CASSLEASGANVLTF. In DNA form, the CDR3 reads TGTGCCAGCAGTTTGGAGGCCTCTGGGGCCAACGTCCTGACTTTC.

The chain joins TRBV7-6 to TRBJ2-1, with TRBD2 matching over 13 bases. V gave up 5 bases and J gave up 7 bases; unmatched junction bases: 5. CDR3 length equals 15 residues. Germline CDR1 reads SGHVS; CDR2 reads FNYEAQ. CDR3 sequence reads: CASSLTSGGANEQFF. In nucleotides, the CDR3 is TGTGCCAGCAGCCTAACTAGCGGGGGGGCGAATGAGCAGTTCTTC. Using reference TRBV7-6 and TRBJ2-1 for the parts outside the CDR3, the full variable domain is GAGVSQSPRYKVTKRGQDVALRCDPISGHVSLYWYRQALGQGPEFLTYFNYEAQQDKSGLPNDRFSAERPEGSISTLTIQRTEQRDSAMYRCASSLTSGGANEQFFGPGTRLTVL.

The chain employs TRBV6-5 and TRBJ2-6; TRBD1 might be the D (6 bases). Germline CDR1 is MNHEY and CDR2 is SVGAGI. This CDR3 has 15 residues. Trimming took off 7 bases at V and 1 base at J, with 11 bases between the two ends. DNA of the CDR3: TGTGCCAGCAAGGGGGTAGGGTCTGGGGCCAACGTCCTGACTTTC. Translation gives CASKGVGSGANVLTF.

The chain joins TRBV6-6 to TRBJ2-2, with TRBD1 matching over 11 bases. V shed 6 bases and J 7 bases; nucleotides not matched to a gene: 7. CDR1 is MNHNY, CDR2 SVGAGI, per germline (reference sequence). This CDR3 has 15 amino acids. The CDR3 DNA reads TGTGCCAGCAGAGAGGACAGGGGGCCTGTCGGGGAGCTGTTTTTT. This encodes CASREDRGPVGELFF.

J is TRBJ1-5 and V is TRBV28, with 11 bases aligning to TRBD1. Trimming at V came to 6 bases and at J to 2 bases, leaving 3 bases not matched to a gene. There are 15 residues in the CDR3. CDR1 and CDR2 (germline): MDHEN, SYDVKM. The CDR3 sequence: CASSSGQGGNQPQHF. CDR3 DNA: TGTGCCAGCAGCTCGGGACAGGGGGGCAATCAGCCCCAGCATTTT.

This chain joins TRBV28 and TRBJ1-1; D is undetermined. The V and J ends lost 2 bases and 1 base respectively, with 5 bases between them. The germline V gene encodes CDR1 MDHEN and CDR2 SYDVKM. The CDR3 has 13 amino acids. The CDR3 region has the DNA TGTGCCAGCAGTTTAACCTGGAACACTGAAGCTTTCTTT. This codes for CASSLTWNTEAFF.

The chain combines TRBV7-2 with TRBJ1-6, with a weak D call TRBD1 (5 bases). The CDR3 is 13 amino acids. V was cut by 3 bases and J by 7 bases, with 7 bases left in between. The germline V gene has CDR1 SGHTA and CDR2 FQGNSA. The CDR3: CASSFPGNSPLHF. CDR3 nucleotides: TGTGCCAGCAGCTTTCCAGGGAATTCACCCCTCCACTTT.

The sample holds a few counts of this clone. This chain uses TRBV30 with TRBJ1-3; D uncertain. The CDR3 loop spans 13 amino acids. V was clipped by 5 bases and J by 3 bases, with 11 bases between them. The germline CDR1 and CDR2 sequences are GTSNPN and SVGIG (reference sequence). The CDR3 DNA reads as TGTGCCTGGGGGCTCTCTGGTGGAAACACCATATATTTT. Translated: CAWGLSGGNTIYF.

The rearrangement uses TRBV7-9 and TRBJ1-1; possibly TRBD1 for D (5 bases). Germline V gives CDR1 SEHNR, CDR2 FQNEAQ (reference sequence). V lost 5 bases and J lost 11, with 18 bases in between. The CDR3 spans 13 residues. CDR3 nucleotides: TGTGCCAGCAGCCCGGGGGGACCTGAGGGGGCTTTCTTT. This sequence encodes CASSPGGPEGAFF.

This sequence joins TRBV5-4 and TRBJ1-1, with TRBD1 identical over 9 bases. The CDR3 consists of 14 residues. Per germline, CDR1 SGHNT and CDR2 YYREEE (reference sequence). V dropped 4 bases and J dropped 5; count of bases not matched to a gene: 6. The CDR3 protein is CASSPDRGGTEAFF. The CDR3 DNA sequence: TGTGCCAGCAGCCCGGACAGGGGAGGGACTGAAGCTTTCTTT.

The chain is built from TRBV24-1 and TRBJ2-7, with D perhaps TRBD1 or TRBD2 (5 bases each). V lost 2 bases to trimming and J lost 5 bases, with 15 bases between them. CDR3 length: 15 amino acids. Germline V CDR1 and CDR2: KGHDR, SFDVKD. CDR3 sequence reads: CATSDSPGPIDEQYF. In DNA form, the CDR3 reads TGTGCCACCAGTGATTCCCCGGGACCCATTGACGAGCAGTACTTC.

The rearrangement uses TRBV24-1 and TRBJ1-2; D call uncertain. This CDR3 region has 12 residues. Per the germline V gene, CDR1 is KGHDR and CDR2 is SFDVKD. Trimming stripped 2 bases from V and 3 bases from J, with 3 bases between. CDR3 sequence reads: CATSDWDYGYTF. In DNA, the CDR3 is TGTGCCACCAGTGATTGGGACTATGGCTACACCTTC.

This chain joins TRBV4-3 and TRBJ1-4, with D hard to call. This CDR3 region has 15 residues. Germline V lookup: CDR1 LGHNA, CDR2 YSLEER. The V end lost 1 base, the J end lost 7 bases, and 13 bases lay between the germline ends. CDR3: CASSQVAGNGEKLFF. The CDR3 bases are TGCGCCAGCAGCCAAGTGGCTGGGAATGGTGAAAAACTGTTTTTT.

The chain uses TRBV19 and TRBJ1-1, with TRBD1 identical over 12 bases. Per germline, CDR1 LNHDA and CDR2 SQIVND (reference sequence). This CDR3 has 18 amino acids. The V and J ends lost 5 bases and 3 bases, in that order; junction bases with no gene match: 13. The CDR3 coding sequence is TGTGCCAGTAGTGACGTGGGGGACAGGGGGCGTTGGGACACTGAAGCTTTCTTT. As protein: CASSDVGDRGRWDTEAFF.

This chain links TRBV4-2 with TRBJ2-1; 13 bases fit TRBD2. CDR1 and CDR2 (germline): LGHNA, YNFKEQ. CDR3 length equals 16 residues. The V segment lost 4 bases and the J segment 10 bases; nucleotides outside the gene matches: 10. The CDR3 reads CASSPQLAGGQREQFF. CDR3 coding DNA: TGTGCCAGCAGCCCCCAACTAGCGGGGGGGCAGCGGGAGCAGTTCTTC.

This clone was seen only once. This chain links TRBV4-1 with TRBJ1-4; D unresolved. The germline V and J ends were trimmed by 1 base and 5 bases, with 5 bases remaining between them. The CDR3 spans 13 residues. Germline assignment: CDR1 MGHRA and CDR2 YSYEKL. The chain's CDR3 is CASSQGRNEKLFF. As DNA, the CDR3 is TGCGCCAGCAGCCAAGGCCGGAATGAAAAACTGTTTTTT.

J is TRBJ1-3 and V is TRBV6-1; D gene unclear. The CDR3 is 15 residues long. Germline-derived CDR1 and CDR2 are MNHNS and SASEGT. Trimming cost V 3 bases and J 0 bases, with 9 bases left between them. CDR3 nucleotide sequence: TGTGCCAGCAGTGATGGAGTGAACTCTGGAAACACCATATATTTT. This sequence encodes CASSDGVNSGNTIYF.

This chain links TRBV13 with TRBJ2-5; D unclear. The CDR3 spans 12 residues. V lost 8 bases and J 0 bases, leaving 7 bases between the germline ends. Looked up from germline, CDR1 is PRHDT and CDR2 is FYEKMQ (reference sequence). The CDR3 sequence: CASARDQETQYF. CDR3 nucleotide sequence: TGTGCCAGCGCACGGGACCAAGAGACCCAGTACTTC. The full variable domain, its missing parts supplied by reference TRBV13 and TRBJ2-5, is AAGVIQSPRHLIKEKRETATLKCYPIPRHDTVYWYQQGPGQDPQFLISFYEKMQSDKGSIPDRFSAQQFSDYHSELNMSSLELGDSALYFCASARDQETQYFGPGTRLLVL.